These 20 T cell receptor beta chains were sequenced from one sample in a study of T cell responses to AZD1222 COVID-19 vaccine. Generated by immunoSEQ multiplex PCR, the TCRdb table keeps only in-frame clones and is missing some. The data show around 130,000 clones, with just over 85% seen just once and about 3% held by the top ten. The specimen comprised peripheral blood, sampled on day 0 of AZD1222 vaccination. Source of these receptors: an adult in good health.

This sequence joins TRBV3-1 (or the pseudogene TRBV3-2) and TRBJ1-2, with D uncertain. There are 16 residues in the CDR3. V lost 1 base, J lost 5 bases, and 17 bases lay in between. CDR1 is LGHDT and CDR2 is YNNKEL in the germline V gene (reference sequence). The CDR3 region has the DNA TGTGCCAGCAGCCAAGCCCTCCGGACGGGGATGTATGGCTACACCTTC. Amino acids: CASSQALRTGMYGYTF.

The sample holds many counts of this clone. The chain recombines TRBV6-5 with TRBJ2-1, with 11 bases matching TRBD2. The trim removed 7 bases at V and 7 bases at J, leaving 9 bases unmatched. Germline assignment: CDR1 MNHEY and CDR2 SVGAGI. The CDR3 is 15 amino acids. The DNA of the CDR3 is TGTGCCAGCAACCCACCTAGCGGGAGGAGTAATGAGCAGTTCTTC. It encodes CASNPPSGRSNEQFF.

This chain connects TRBV5-1 to TRBJ2-6, with TRBD2 matching 14 bases. There are 17 residues in the CDR3. The junction had 5 bases not matched to a gene; V was cut back by 3 bases and J by 6 bases. The germline gives CDR1 SGHRS, CDR2 YFSETQ. CDR3 region: CASSSGLAGGVANVLTF. CDR3 DNA: TGCGCCAGCAGCTCCGGACTAGCGGGAGGTGTGGCCAACGTCCTGACTTTC.

The table lists this clone with a few counts. The CDR3 sequence is CASSLVGLAGLGTGELFF. The CDR3 DNA reads as TGCGCCAGCAGCTTGGTAGGACTAGCGGGACTCGGAACCGGGGAGCTGTTTTTT. J is TRBJ2-2 and V is TRBV5-1, with TRBD2 matching over 12 bases. V dropped 0 bases and J dropped 5; count of bases not matched to a gene: 8. The CDR3 runs to 18 residues. The germline CDR1 and CDR2 sequences are SGHRS and YFSETQ.

DNA for the CDR3: TGTGCCAGCAGCGAAATCCCCGAGAATGAGCAGTTCTTC. It codes for CASSEIPENEQFF. V usage is TRBV9 and J usage is TRBJ2-1; D is unclear. The CDR3 spans 13 residues. Trimming took 3 bases from V and 7 from J, leaving 11 bases between them. Germline CDR1 reads SGDLS; CDR2 reads YYNGEE.

This chain joins TRBV7-9 and TRBJ1-2; TRBD1 might be the D (5 bases). Germline V gene data show CDR1 as SEHNR and CDR2 as FQNEAQ (reference sequence). The CDR3 sequence is 15 residues long. The V gene lost 5 bases and the J gene lost 3 bases, with 16 bases spanning the gap. The CDR3 nucleotides are TGTGCCAGCAGCATCTTTACCGGGACCGACTATGGCTACACCTTC. This translates into CASSIFTGTDYGYTF.

The chain uses TRBV6-2 or TRBV6-3 and TRBJ1-2, with unresolved D. Between the trimmed V and J ends, which lost 2 bases and 8 bases, there was a span of 3 bases. This CDR3 spans 10 amino acids. Per the germline V gene, CDR1 is MNHEY and CDR2 is SVGEGT. The CDR3 DNA is TGTGCCAGCAGTTACCCGGGCTACACCTTC. Residues: CASSYPGYTF.

This chain joins TRBV6-5 and TRBJ1-1; D call uncertain. The germline V and J ends were trimmed by 0 bases and 6 bases, with 5 bases remaining between them. The CDR3 sequence is 12 residues long. Germline lookup yields CDR1 MNHEY and CDR2 SVGAGI. The CDR3 here is CASSYSGSEAFF. In nucleotides, the CDR3 is TGTGCCAGCAGTTACTCGGGTTCTGAAGCTTTCTTT.

This clone came up once. The CDR3 coding sequence is TGTGCCAGCAGCTTGGGACAGAGAGGTTATCAGCCCCAGCATTTT. It is translated as CASSLGQRGYQPQHF. The chain employs TRBV7-8 and TRBJ1-5, with 7 bases fitting TRBD1. The junction had 7 bases not matched to a gene; V was cut back by 3 bases and J by 5 bases. CDR3 length: 15 amino acids. CDR1 and CDR2 from the germline V gene are SGHVS and FQNEAQ.

About this clone itself: Other DNA sequences in the same sample also yield this CDR3. The chain has TRBV6-2 or TRBV6-3 and TRBJ2-1, with D possibly being TRBD1 (5 bases). Germline assignment: CDR1 MNHEY and CDR2 SVGEGT. The CDR3 loop spans 15 amino acids. V lost 0 bases, J lost 0 bases, and 6 bases lay in between. The CDR3 reads CASSYSGPSYNEQFF. DNA for the CDR3: TGTGCCAGCAGTTACTCGGGGCCCTCCTACAATGAGCAGTTCTTC.

This chain links TRBV29-1 with TRBJ1-1; perhaps TRBD1 as D (5 bases). The CDR3 extends over 12 amino acids. The germline V gene has CDR1 SQVTM and CDR2 ANQGSEA. With 4 bases removed from V and 3 bases from J, the gap between germline ends came to 9 bases. The CDR3, as DNA: TGCAGCGTTGCAGGGCTGTACACTGAAGCTTTCTTT. It codes for CSVAGLYTEAFF.

This clone was counted once. The V gene is TRBV5-1, the J gene TRBJ2-5; 9 nucleotides align to TRBD1. The CDR3 consists of 14 residues. The junction had 4 bases not matched to a gene; V was cut back by 3 bases and J by 4 bases. CDR1 SGHRS and CDR2 YFSETQ come from the germline V gene. The CDR3 DNA sequence: TGCGCCAGCAGCTGGGACAGGGTGAGAGAGACCCAGTACTTC. Protein product: CASSWDRVRETQYF.

The chain employs TRBV7-2 and TRBJ2-1; TRBD2 is a possible D gene (5 bases). The CDR3 contains 14 residues. Germline CDR1 SGHTA, CDR2 FQGNSA. V shed 5 bases and J shed 8 bases, with 16 bases lying between them. The CDR3 spells CASSLLGFGDEQFF. CDR3 nucleotides: TGTGCCAGCAGCCTTCTAGGCTTCGGGGATGAGCAGTTCTTC.

This chain connects TRBV6-5 to TRBJ2-7; a weak D match, TRBD1 (6 bases). The CDR3 consists of 14 residues. Per the germline V gene, CDR1 is MNHEY and CDR2 is SVGAGI. Trimming removed 7 bases at V and 2 bases at J, with 15 bases between. CDR3 amino acids: CASNQRGQTYEQYF. For the CDR3, the DNA is TGTGCCAGCAACCAACGGGGACAAACCTACGAGCAGTACTTC.

The chain carries TRBV11-2 and TRBJ2-1, with TRBD2 as a possible D gene (6 bases). Trimming pared 3 bases from V and 6 bases from J, leaving 15 bases between. In germline, CDR1 is SGHAT, CDR2 FQNNGV. The length of the CDR3 is 15 residues. The CDR3 sequence is CASSLRRDPINEQFF. Here the CDR3 DNA reads TGTGCCAGCAGCTTGAGGCGGGATCCGATCAATGAGCAGTTCTTC.

This sequence joins TRBV24-1 and TRBJ2-7; 9 nucleotides agree with TRBD1. The V gene end was trimmed by 3 bases and the J gene end by 3 bases; junction bases not matched to a gene: 8. The CDR3 sequence is 16 residues long. Germline V gene lookup returns CDR1 KGHDR and CDR2 SFDVKD. The CDR3 nucleotides read TGTGCCACCAGTGATGCCGCCGGGACAGGGCGCTACGAGCAGTACTTC. It encodes CATSDAAGTGRYEQYF.

The rearrangement joins TRBV19 to TRBJ1-2; the D gene is possibly TRBD1 (5 bases). V was shortened by 5 bases and J by 4 bases, with 11 bases between the two germline ends. There are 13 residues in the CDR3. In germline, CDR1 is LNHDA, CDR2 SQIVND (reference sequence). The CDR3 protein is CASSLRQSYGYTF. CDR3 in DNA: TGTGCCAGTAGTCTGCGACAGTCCTATGGCTACACCTTC. Combining the CDR3 with reference TRBV19 and TRBJ1-2 gives the whole variable domain DGGITQSPKYLFRKEGQNVTLSCEQNLNHDAMYWYRQDPGQGLRLIYYSQIVNDFQKGDIAEGYSVSREKKESFPLTVTSAQKNPTAFYLCASSLRQSYGYTFGSGTRLTVV.

This chain connects TRBV30 to TRBJ1-1; TRBD1 matches at 8 bases. The CDR3 is 15 amino acids. The V gene's germline CDR1 is GTSNPN and CDR2 SVGIG (reference sequence). V shed 1 base, J shed 4 bases, and the junction held 8 bases outside the gene matches. This CDR3 reads CAWSGGLTGATEAFF. The DNA of the CDR3 is TGTGCCTGGAGTGGAGGGTTGACAGGGGCCACTGAAGCTTTCTTT. Together with reference TRBV30 and TRBJ1-1, the CDR3 gives the full variable domain: SQTIHQWPATLVQPVGSPLSLECTVEGTSNPNLYWYRQAAGRGLQLLFYSVGIGQISSEVPQNLSASRPQDRQFILSSKKLLLSDSGFYLCAWSGGLTGATEAFFGQGTRLTVV.

The chain links TRBV3-1 (or the pseudogene TRBV3-2) to TRBJ2-1; 9 bases fit TRBD2. The V and J ends lost 7 bases and 5 bases, in that order; junction bases with no gene match: 15. The CDR3 loop spans 17 amino acids. Germline CDR1 and CDR2: LGHDT and YNNKEL (reference sequence). CDR3 bases: TGTGCCAGCACATTTAGCGGGGGAGGAACTAAAAACAATGAGCAGTTCTTC. It codes for CASTFSGGGTKNNEQFF.

V and J are TRBV30 and TRBJ1-2; D uncertain. V was trimmed by 0 bases and J by 3 bases, leaving 8 bases between them. The germline CDR1 and CDR2 sequences are GTSNPN and SVGIG (reference sequence). The length of the CDR3 is 13 residues. Here the CDR3 DNA reads TGTGCCTGGAGTGTAGGCGGGTACTATGGCTACACCTTC. The encoded protein is CAWSVGGYYGYTF.